This T cell receptor (beta chain) was identified during a study of blood T cell repertoires in COVID-19. Clones were read by immunoSEQ multiplex PCR, and TCRdb kept only the in-frame ones, dropping some. The data contain about 190,000 clones, nearly 90% of them singletons. The V gene's germline CDR1 is MNHEY and CDR2 SVGAGI. V was pared by 6 bases and J by 2 bases, with 7 bases of the junction left unmatched. This CDR3 contains 15 residues. The chain is built from TRBV6-5 and TRBJ2-3, with TRBD2 matching over 8 bases. This TCR was sampled from a man between 45 and 60 years old with acute or convalescent COVID-19. Sequenced: peripheral blood. The CDR3 sequence is CASRPWRGATDTQYF. CDR3 in DNA: TGTGCCAGCAGGCCCTGGCGGGGGGCCACAGATACGCAGTATTTT.